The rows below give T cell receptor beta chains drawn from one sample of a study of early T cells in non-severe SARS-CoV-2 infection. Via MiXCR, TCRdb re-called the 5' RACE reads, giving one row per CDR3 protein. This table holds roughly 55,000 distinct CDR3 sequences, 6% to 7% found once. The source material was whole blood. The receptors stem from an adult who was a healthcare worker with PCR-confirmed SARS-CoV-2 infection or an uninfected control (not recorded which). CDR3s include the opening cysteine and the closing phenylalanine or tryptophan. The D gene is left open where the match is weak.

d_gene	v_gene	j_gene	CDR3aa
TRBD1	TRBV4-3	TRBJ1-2	CASSLTSGTGVYGYTF
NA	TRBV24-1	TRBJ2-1	CATSDSIHNEQFF
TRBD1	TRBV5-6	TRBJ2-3	CASSLMDRGHVLF
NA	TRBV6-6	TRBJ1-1	CASSYTEAFF
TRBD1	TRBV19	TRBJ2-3	CASTNPSGGGRDTQYF
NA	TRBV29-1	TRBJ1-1	CSVEVNREAFF
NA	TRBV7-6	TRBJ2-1	CASSLSRPTNNEQFF
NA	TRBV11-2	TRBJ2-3	CASSPGAGRRGSTDTQYF
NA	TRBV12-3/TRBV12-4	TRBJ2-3	CATPGDRFTDTQYF
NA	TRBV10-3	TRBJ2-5	CAISGRGKGEETQYF
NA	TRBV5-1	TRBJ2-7	CASSLASGSYEQYF
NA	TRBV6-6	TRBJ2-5	CASSSYSGGRQETQYF
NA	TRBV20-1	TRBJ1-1	CSAQGGGTEAFF
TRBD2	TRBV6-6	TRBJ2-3	CASSYTSGTDTQYF
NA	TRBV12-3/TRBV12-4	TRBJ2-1	CASSLGGGAFKLEQFF
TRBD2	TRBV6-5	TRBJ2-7	CASSSKGRGAYEQYF
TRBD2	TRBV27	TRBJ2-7	CASSLFSGSGEQYF
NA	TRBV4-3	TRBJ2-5	CASSQGDGGGPETQYF
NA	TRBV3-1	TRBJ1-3	CASSPHWREAPGNTIYF
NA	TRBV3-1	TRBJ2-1	CASSQVLQYNEQFF
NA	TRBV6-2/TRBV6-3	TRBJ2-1	CASKLAAYNEQFF
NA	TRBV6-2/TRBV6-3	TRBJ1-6	CASSYVGGTSPLHF
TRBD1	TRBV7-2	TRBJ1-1	CASSSRQGRTEAFF
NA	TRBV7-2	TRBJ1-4	CASSLNPIAGVGNEKLFF
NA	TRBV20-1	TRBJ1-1	CSAPDASRVKAFF
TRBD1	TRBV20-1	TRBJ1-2	CSAQDRGYGYTF
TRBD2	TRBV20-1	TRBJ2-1	CSASRNLAGGTNHEQFF
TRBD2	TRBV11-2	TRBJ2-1	CASTQKPSGGGQFF
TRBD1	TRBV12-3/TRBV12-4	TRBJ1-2	CASSLPPGTGGANYGYTF
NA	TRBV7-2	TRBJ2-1	CASSLAGPSYNEQFF
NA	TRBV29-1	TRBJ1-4	CSVARSQDKLFF
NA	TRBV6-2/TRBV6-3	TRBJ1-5	CASNPNRSGNQPQHF
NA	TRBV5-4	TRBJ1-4	CASSWGRDEKLFF
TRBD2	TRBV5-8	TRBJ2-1	CASSLDAGGIADEQFF
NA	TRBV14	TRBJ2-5	CASSQNWRGQETQYF
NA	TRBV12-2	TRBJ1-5	CASRLDVSGGCQPQHF
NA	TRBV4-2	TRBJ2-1	CASSPGDITYNEQFF
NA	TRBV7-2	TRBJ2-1	CASSLLQNEQFF
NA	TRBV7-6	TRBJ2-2	CASSLSDYPTGELFF
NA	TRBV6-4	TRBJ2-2	CASSDSYRANTGELFF